The 5 T cell receptor beta chains given below trace back to one sample, sequenced in a study of CD8 T cells in Susac syndrome. RNA, at about 0.45 to 1 ug, was reverse transcribed with random hexamers. TCRdb fed the immunoSEQ multiplex PCR reads into MiXCR, producing one record per CDR3 protein. The table records 95,000 to 150,000 distinct CDR3 sequences, just over 95% of them present only once. The sequencing sample was made of CD4+ T cells from PBMCs. The receptors come from a human donor with Susac syndrome.

J is TRBJ1-5 and V is TRBV2; tentatively, D is TRBD1 (6 bases). Trimming took 0 bases from V and 7 from J, leaving 10 bases between them. The germline gives CDR1 SNHLY, CDR2 FYNNEI. CDR3 length: 14 residues. The CDR3 reads CASSEATRGQPQHF. Written as DNA, the CDR3 is TGTGCCAGCAGTGAAGCTACCAGGGGCCAGCCCCAGCATTTT.

The rearrangement links TRBV20-1 to TRBJ1-1; 10 positions agree with TRBD1. The ends lost 6 bases at V and 1 base at J; junction bases unmatched: 2. Germline V gene sequence: CDR1 DFQATT, CDR2 SNEGSKA (reference sequence). The CDR3 totals 13 residues. The CDR3 DNA reads as TGCAGTGCCCGGGACAGGGGGAACACTGAAGCTTTCTTT. Protein product: CSARDRGNTEAFF.

The rearrangement joins TRBV5-1 to TRBJ2-2; 7 bases agree with TRBD1. The V gene's germline CDR1 is SGHRS and CDR2 YFSETQ. Losses at the gene ends were 4 bases for V and 4 bases for J; bases not matched to a gene: 7. CDR3 length: 15 residues. The CDR3 spells CASSLQGIGTGELFF. CDR3 bases: TGCGCCAGCAGCCTACAGGGGATCGGCACCGGGGAGCTGTTTTTT.

CDR3 coding DNA: TGTGCCAGCAGCTCCGGACTAGCTTTCAGCTCCTACAATGAGCAGTTCTTC. It encodes CASSSGLAFSSYNEQFF. The chain couples TRBV7-9 to TRBJ2-1; 8 positions match TRBD2. This CDR3 contains 17 residues. The V gene's germline CDR1 is SEHNR and CDR2 FQNEAQ (reference sequence). V lost 4 bases and J lost 0; bases outside the gene matches: 8. Together with reference TRBV7-9 and TRBJ2-1, the CDR3 gives the full variable domain: DTGVSQNPRHKITKRGQNVTFRCDPISEHNRLYWYRQTLGQGPEFLTYFQNEAQLEKSRLLSDRFSAERPKGSFSTLEIQRTEQGDSAMYLCASSSGLAFSSYNEQFFGPGTRLTVL.

This chain joins TRBV29-1 and TRBJ1-1; D not certain. The germline V gene has CDR1 SQVTM and CDR2 ANQGSEA. V gave up 7 bases and J gave up 3 bases, with 12 bases separating them. This CDR3 has 12 residues. The CDR3 reads CSAEDTYTEAFF. The DNA for the CDR3 is TGCAGCGCTGAGGATACTTACACTGAAGCTTTCTTT.